The 26 T cell receptor beta chains reported below all come from one sample, sequenced in a study of blood T cell repertoires in COVID-19. Produced via immunoSEQ multiplex PCR; TCRdb's table is partial and in-frame only. The sample consists of about 270,000 clones, 70% to 90% of them appearing once. Input material: peripheral blood. The source of these receptors is a woman between 65 and 79 years old with COVID-19, enrolled during active disease.

This chain links TRBV3-1 (or the pseudogene TRBV3-2) with TRBJ2-3, with D possibly matching TRBD2 (5 bases). Germline V CDR1 and CDR2: LGHDT, YNNKEL (reference sequence). This CDR3 is built from 13 residues. The V gene lost 4 bases and the J gene lost 3 bases, with 8 bases spanning the gap. CDR3 nucleotides: TGTGCCAGCAGCCCGGGGATAACAGATACGCAGTATTTT. Its translation is CASSPGITDTQYF.

The chain is built from TRBV29-1 and TRBJ1-2, with 8 bases that match TRBD1. Losses at the gene ends were 6 bases for V and 12 bases for J; bases not matched to a gene: 9. CDR3 size: 11 residues. Looked up from germline, CDR1 is SQVTM and CDR2 is ANQGSEA. The CDR3 loop is CSVETGEGNTF. The DNA of the CDR3 is TGCAGCGTCGAGACAGGGGAAGGGAACACCTTC.

This chain links TRBV19 with TRBJ1-5, with TRBD1 identical over 8 bases. CDR1 and CDR2 (germline): LNHDA, SQIVND (reference sequence). This CDR3 contains 15 residues. V lost 6 bases to trimming and J lost 4 bases; unmatched junction nucleotides: 8. The CDR3: CASSLTGVKNQPQHF. In nucleotides, the CDR3 is TGTGCCAGTAGCCTGACAGGGGTAAAGAATCAGCCCCAGCATTTT.

The V call is TRBV4-1, the J call TRBJ1-1; weak D call: TRBD1 (5 bases). The germline V and J ends were trimmed by 5 bases and 3 bases, with 16 bases remaining between them. CDR3 length equals 15 residues. The germline gives CDR1 MGHRA, CDR2 YSYEKL. The CDR3 DNA reads as TGCGCCAGCAGCAGATCCTGGGGGGTACACACTGAAGCTTTCTTT. As protein: CASSRSWGVHTEAFF.

The chain is built from TRBV9 and TRBJ1-1, with 8 bases lining up with TRBD1. The CDR3 is made up of 16 amino acids. Per germline, CDR1 SGDLS and CDR2 YYNGEE. With 0 bases clipped from V and 5 bases from J, the junction kept 9 bases outside the gene matches. The CDR3 loop reads CASSVEFGTGGTEAFF. The CDR3 DNA reads TGTGCCAGCAGCGTAGAGTTTGGGACAGGTGGAACTGAAGCTTTCTTT.

J is TRBJ2-7 and V is TRBV11-2; unclear D gene. The length of the CDR3 is 12 residues. Trimming took off 6 bases at V and 3 bases at J, with 9 bases between the two ends. The germline V gene encodes CDR1 SGHAT and CDR2 FQNNGV. For the CDR3, the DNA is TGTGCCAGCAGTCACCTCTACTACGAGCAGTACTTC. Its translation: CASSHLYYEQYF.

The rearrangement uses TRBV28 and TRBJ2-1; 7 nucleotides match TRBD2. The CDR3 covers 16 residues. The trim removed 6 bases at V and 7 bases at J, leaving 15 bases unmatched. Germline CDR1 MDHEN, CDR2 SYDVKM. CDR3 nucleotide sequence: TGTGCCAGCAGCTTTTCAAGGGACTATCCCTTTAATGAGCAGTTCTTC. As protein: CASSFSRDYPFNEQFF.

V is TRBV24-1 and J is TRBJ2-7; weak D call: TRBD2 (6 bases). Germline V gives CDR1 KGHDR, CDR2 SFDVKD. CDR3 length equals 15 residues. V was shortened by 2 bases and J by 3 bases, with 13 bases between the two germline ends. CDR3 sequence (DNA): TGTGCCACCAGTGATTGGCCGGGACTCCTCTACGAGCAGTACTTC. It translates to CATSDWPGLLYEQYF.

The chain employs TRBV9 and TRBJ2-1, with 9 bases aligning to TRBD1. The CDR3 consists of 14 residues. Germline CDR1 and CDR2: SGDLS and YYNGEE. The trim removed 4 bases at V and 7 bases at J, leaving 6 bases unmatched. CDR3: CASSSRTGVNEQFF. CDR3 in DNA: TGTGCCAGCAGCTCAAGGACAGGGGTGAATGAGCAGTTCTTC. The full variable domain, in which reference TRBV9 and TRBJ2-1 provide the parts outside the CDR3, is DSGVTQTPKHLITATGQRVTLRCSPRSGDLSVYWYQQSLDQGLQFLIQYYNGEERAKGNILERFSAQQFPDLHSELNLSSLELGDSALYFCASSSRTGVNEQFFGPGTRLTVL.

This clone was found a few times. Other DNA sequences within the sample encode an identical CDR3. The rearrangement links TRBV24-1 to TRBJ2-2; D gene ambiguous. The CDR3 length is 13 residues. Trimming took 5 bases from V and 1 from J, leaving 4 bases between them. Germline V gene data show CDR1 as KGHDR and CDR2 as SFDVKD. The CDR3 sequence: CATSGGNTGELFF. CDR3 nucleotide sequence: TGTGCCACCAGTGGAGGGAACACCGGGGAGCTGTTTTTT.

J is TRBJ1-2 and V is TRBV6-2 or TRBV6-3; D unclear. Trimming took off 2 bases at V and 10 bases at J, with 14 bases between the two ends. This CDR3 is built from 13 residues. CDR1 and CDR2 from the germline V gene are MNHEY and SVGEGT. The CDR3 sequence is CASSYGLFRAYTF. CDR3 coding DNA: TGTGCCAGCAGTTACGGACTGTTCCGTGCCTACACCTTC.

The chain is built from TRBV28 and TRBJ2-7; no firm D call. This CDR3 contains 11 residues. From germline, CDR1 is MDHEN and CDR2 SYDVKM. V lost 7 bases and J lost 2, with 6 bases in between. As DNA, the CDR3 is TGTGCCAGCACCTCGGCCTACGAGCAGTACTTC. It is translated as CASTSAYEQYF.

The table lists this clone with a few counts. CDR3 nucleotide sequence: TGTGCCAGCAGCTGGACAGGGCTCTACGAGCAGTACTTC. Amino acid sequence: CASSWTGLYEQYF. The V call is TRBV11-2, the J call TRBJ2-7; 8 positions agree with TRBD1. The junction had 2 bases not matched to a gene; V was cut back by 4 bases and J by 3 bases. This CDR3 comprises 13 residues. CDR1 is SGHAT, CDR2 FQNNGV, per germline.

This clone was seen a handful of times. The chain is built from TRBV5-8 and TRBJ1-4; D gene unclear. With 3 bases removed from V and 0 bases from J, the gap between germline ends came to 15 bases. The CDR3 is made up of 17 amino acids. CDR1 is SGHTS, CDR2 YDEGEE, per germline. CDR3: CASSSYSPISTNEKLFF. The CDR3 nucleotides read TGTGCCAGCAGCTCCTACAGCCCTATTTCAACTAATGAAAAACTGTTTTTT.

The chain joins TRBV19 to TRBJ1-4; 9 nucleotides agree with TRBD1. The CDR3 length is 14 residues. After removal of 5 bases from V and 7 bases from J, the junction contained 5 bases not matched to a gene. CDR1 LNHDA and CDR2 SQIVND come from the germline V gene (reference sequence). This CDR3 is CASSYRGPSEKLFF. The CDR3 nucleotides are TGTGCCAGTAGTTACAGGGGGCCGAGTGAAAAACTGTTTTTT.

DNA for the CDR3: TGCGCCAGCAGCTTGGTCAAGCTCAACACAGATACGCAGTATTTT. Amino acids: CASSLVKLNTDTQYF. V is TRBV5-1 and J is TRBJ2-3; D gene uncertain. Germline V CDR1 and CDR2: SGHRS, YFSETQ. This CDR3 spans 15 amino acids. V was pared by 0 bases and J by 2 bases, with 10 bases between.

The chain employs TRBV11-3 and TRBJ2-3; D may be TRBD2 (7 bases). CDR1 SGHNT and CDR2 YENEEA come from the germline V gene. The CDR3 contains 15 residues. The V and J ends lost 3 bases and 2 bases respectively, with 12 bases between them. CDR3 in DNA: TGTGCCAGCAGCTTGGGAGGGGGGGACACAGATACGCAGTATTTT. Protein sequence: CASSLGGGDTDTQYF.

The CDR3 coding sequence is TGTGCCAGCTTGGGGCCCGACAATGAGCAGTACTTC. This translates into CASLGPDNEQYF. This chain uses TRBV6-6 with TRBJ2-7, with a tentative D call TRBD1 (5 bases). Germline V CDR1 and CDR2: MNHNY, SVGAGI (reference sequence). V was pared by 8 bases and J by 7 bases, with 15 bases between. CDR3 length: 12 amino acids.

This clone was counted once. The chain has TRBV7-9 and TRBJ2-7; D may be TRBD2 (5 bases). Germline values: CDR1 SEHNR, CDR2 FQNEAQ (reference sequence). Trimming cost V 0 bases and J 7 bases, with 13 bases left between them. CDR3 length: 14 residues. Here the CDR3 reads CASSLAQAPGEQYF. The CDR3 DNA follows: TGTGCCAGCAGCTTAGCGCAGGCCCCGGGGGAGCAGTACTTC.

The chain employs TRBV5-1 and TRBJ1-1; D perhaps matches TRBD1 (5 bases). The CDR3 has 14 residues. Trimming stripped 0 bases from V and 5 bases from J, with 11 bases between. Germline V lookup: CDR1 SGHRS, CDR2 YFSETQ. The CDR3, as DNA: TGCGCCAGCAGCTTGGGCTCGGGGGAGACTGAAGCTTTCTTT. Protein: CASSLGSGETEAFF.

The chain combines TRBV2 with TRBJ2-5; 11 bases map to TRBD2. The germline CDR1 and CDR2 sequences are SNHLY and FYNNEI. The V gene end was trimmed by 7 bases and the J gene end by 2 bases; junction bases not matched to a gene: 12. CDR3 length: 17 amino acids. CDR3 nucleotides: TGTGCCAGCACCGGGGACCTAGCGGGGGGCCGACAAGAGACCCAGTACTTC. Encoded protein: CASTGDLAGGRQETQYF. Drawing the rest from reference TRBV2 and TRBJ2-5, the complete variable domain is EPEVTQTPSHQVTQMGQEVILRCVPISNHLYFYWYRQILGQKVEFLVSFYNNEISEKSEIFDDQFSVERPDGSNFTLKIRSTKLEDSAMYFCASTGDLAGGRQETQYFGPGTRLLVL.

V is TRBV30 and J is TRBJ2-1; 11 positions agree with TRBD2. V gave up 5 bases and J gave up 11 bases; unmatched junction bases: 8. CDR3 size: 13 residues. Germline CDR1 GTSNPN, CDR2 SVGIG (reference sequence). CDR3 sequence reads: CAWDPSGGPQQFF. CDR3 sequence (DNA): TGTGCCTGGGACCCTAGCGGGGGGCCCCAGCAGTTCTTC.

There are a few counts of this clone. This chain connects TRBV12-5 to TRBJ2-1; TRBD2 is a possible D gene (5 bases). Germline loops: CDR1 LGHNT, CDR2 FRNRAP. V lost 0 bases to trimming and J lost 7 bases, with 16 bases between them. This CDR3 comprises 16 residues. DNA of the CDR3: TGTGCTAGTGGTTTGGTACTACGGGGTAAAAGGAATGAGCAGTTCTTC. Translation gives CASGLVLRGKRNEQFF.

The rearrangement joins TRBV5-1 to TRBJ2-7; no definite D call. The CDR3 spans 10 residues. CDR1 SGHRS and CDR2 YFSETQ come from the germline V gene. V lost 8 bases, J lost 3 bases, and 6 bases lay in between. This CDR3 reads CASHFYEQYF. The CDR3 nucleotides read TGCGCCAGTCACTTCTACGAGCAGTACTTC.

This clone was seen a handful of times. J is TRBJ1-4 and V is TRBV3-1 (or the pseudogene TRBV3-2); D not certain. Germline CDR1 and CDR2: LGHDT and YNNKEL (reference sequence). The CDR3 totals 13 residues. Between the trimmed V and J ends, which lost 0 bases and 11 bases, there was a span of 10 bases. The DNA for the CDR3 is TGTGCCAGCAGCCAAGAGGAGACGACGAAACTGTTTTTT. Translating it yields CASSQEETTKLFF.

This clone was recorded a few times. The V and J genes are TRBV7-2 and TRBJ2-1; 10 bases fit TRBD2. J lost 0 bases, V lost 6 bases, and 5 bases had no gene match. The CDR3 runs 16 residues. The germline gives CDR1 SGHTA, CDR2 FQGNSA. The CDR3: CASSSSGGSSYNEQFF. DNA of the CDR3: TGTGCCAGCAGTTCTAGCGGGGGCAGCTCCTACAATGAGCAGTTCTTC.